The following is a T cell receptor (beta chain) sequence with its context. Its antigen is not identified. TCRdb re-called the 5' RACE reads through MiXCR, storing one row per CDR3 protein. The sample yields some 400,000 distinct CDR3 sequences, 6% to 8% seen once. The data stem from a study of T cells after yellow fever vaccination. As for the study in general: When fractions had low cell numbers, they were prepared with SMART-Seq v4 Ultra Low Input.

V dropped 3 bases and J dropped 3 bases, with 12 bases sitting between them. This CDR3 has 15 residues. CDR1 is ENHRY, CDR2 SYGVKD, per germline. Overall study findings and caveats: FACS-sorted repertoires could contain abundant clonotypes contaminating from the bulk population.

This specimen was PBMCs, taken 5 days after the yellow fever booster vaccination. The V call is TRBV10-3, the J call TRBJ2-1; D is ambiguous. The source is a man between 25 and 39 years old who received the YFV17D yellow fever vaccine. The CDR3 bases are TGTGCCATCAGTGACCCGTTAGTGCGCTACAATGAGCAGTTCTTC. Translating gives CAISDPLVRYNEQFF.